This T cell receptor beta chain originates from a study of cytomegalovirus exposure and HLA in healthy donors. CDR1 LNHDA and CDR2 SQIVND come from the germline V gene (reference sequence). V shed 5 bases and J shed 9 bases, with 8 bases lying between them. CDR3 length equals 11 residues. Study-level results: Reports indicate that TCR beta sequences accurately predicted the HLA-A and HLA-B alleles of most subjects. Further analysis was carried out later, and it showed several of the most significant clusters appearing linked to common viral pathogens. Analysis was performed later, and it showed HLA-associated TCR beta chains to be more clonally expanded than equally common others. CMV antigen specificity was confirmed in vitro for a few CMV-associated chains.

For this clone: As yet, its antigen is unknown.

60 Vbeta and 13 Jbeta primers were used in PCR. Sequencing was performed with immunoSEQ multiplex PCR; in TCRdb, only in-frame clones are kept and a portion is missing. The data hold roughly 170,000 clones, with almost 85% observed a single time. The sample was PBMCs. The gene calls are TRBV19 and TRBJ2-4; no clear D. The TCR comes from a man aged 30 to 45 in good health and CMV-seronegative. The CDR3 loop is CASSSPVIQYF. The CDR3 bases are TGTGCCAGTAGTTCCCCCGTCATTCAGTACTTC.